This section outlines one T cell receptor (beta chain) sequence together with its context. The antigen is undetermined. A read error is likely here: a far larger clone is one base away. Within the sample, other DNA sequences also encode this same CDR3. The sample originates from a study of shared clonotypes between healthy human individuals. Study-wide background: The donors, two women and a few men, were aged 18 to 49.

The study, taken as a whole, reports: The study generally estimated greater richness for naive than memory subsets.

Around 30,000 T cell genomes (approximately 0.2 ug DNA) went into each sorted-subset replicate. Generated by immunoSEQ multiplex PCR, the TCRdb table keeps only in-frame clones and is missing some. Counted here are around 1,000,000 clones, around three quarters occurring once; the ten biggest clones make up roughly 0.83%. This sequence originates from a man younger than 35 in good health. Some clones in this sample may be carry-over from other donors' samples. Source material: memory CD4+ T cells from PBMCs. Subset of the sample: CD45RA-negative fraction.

The CDR3 DNA follows: TGCAGTGCTAGTAAGAATACTGAAGCTTTCTTT. This codes for CSASKNTEAFF. J is TRBJ1-1 and V is TRBV20-1; no clear D. Germline CDR1 is DFQATT and CDR2 is SNEGSKA (reference sequence). Trimming stripped 3 bases from V and 5 bases from J, with 7 bases between. The length of the CDR3 is 11 residues.